The 5 T cell receptor beta chains given below trace back to one sample, sequenced in a study of response to subunit inactivated influenza vaccine. TCRdb reprocessed the RT-PCR reads via MiXCR and lists one record per CDR3 protein. The sample has around 200,000 distinct CDR3 sequences; 13% to 15% are singletons. Sequencing was performed on CD8+ T cells sorted from PBMCs, taken around 5 days after vaccination. These receptors originate from a man over 45 who received an inactivated influenza vaccine.

The V gene is TRBV7-9, the J gene TRBJ2-5; 9 nucleotides match TRBD2. The CDR3 is made up of 16 amino acids. The germline CDR1 and CDR2 sequences are SEHNR and FQNEAQ (reference sequence). The ends lost 2 bases at V and 0 bases at J; junction bases unmatched: 4. The CDR3 DNA follows: TGTGCCAGCAGCTTATTGGTAGCGGGGGACCAAGAGACCCAGTACTTC. It specifies CASSLLVAGDQETQYF.

The rearrangement uses TRBV20-1 and TRBJ2-7; TRBD1 agrees at 10 bases. Germline trimming cut 3 bases from V and 2 bases from J; bases unmatched to any gene: 10. This CDR3 has 16 residues. Germline V gene lookup returns CDR1 DFQATT and CDR2 SNEGSKA (reference sequence). DNA of the CDR3: TGCAGTGCTAGGGGACCGGGACAGGGGATCCCCTACGAGCAGTACTTC. Translated, it gives CSARGPGQGIPYEQYF.

This clonotype was found a few times. This chain links TRBV4-3 with TRBJ2-7, with 12 bases that match TRBD2. Germline CDR1 and CDR2: LGHNA and YSLEER. The V segment lost 1 base and the J segment 2 bases; nucleotides outside the gene matches: 6. This CDR3 contains 17 residues. CDR3 DNA sequence: TGCGCCAGCAGCCAAGGACTAGCGGGAGTACGGGCCTACGAGCAGTACTTC. Protein: CASSQGLAGVRAYEQYF.

This clonotype was detected once. CDR3 region: CATSRLGTGEAFF. The CDR3 DNA sequence: TGTGCCACCAGCAGACTCGGGACAGGGGAAGCTTTCTTT. The V call is TRBV15, the J call TRBJ1-1; the match to TRBD1 covers 9 bases. V was clipped by 2 bases and J by 8 bases; unmatched bases: 3. The CDR3 is 13 residues long. Germline V CDR1 and CDR2: LNHNV, YYDKDF (reference sequence).

This clonotype was counted a few times. V is TRBV9 and J is TRBJ2-7; a possible D gene is TRBD2 (5 bases). The CDR3 contains 14 residues. Deletions cut 3 bases from V and 3 bases from J, with 13 bases between. Germline CDR1 is SGDLS and CDR2 is YYNGEE. The CDR3 is CASSAGLGIYEQYF. CDR3 nucleotide sequence: TGTGCCAGCAGCGCCGGACTCGGCATCTACGAGCAGTACTTC.